These T cell receptor beta chains were read from a single sample in a study of blood T cells in healthy people across ages. Via MiXCR, TCRdb re-called the 5' RACE reads, giving one row per CDR3 protein. Of about 1.4 million distinct CDR3 sequences in the sample, around 59% were seen once. Sequencing was carried out using blood. The receptor set was obtained from a man between 18 and 35 years old in good health. Each CDR3 is given without its conserved first and last residue.

v_call,j_call,cdr3_aa
TRBV5-1,.,ASSAGTGSNEQY
TRBV12-3/TRBV12-4,TRBJ1-2,ASSLASANYGYT
TRBV10-3,TRBJ2-6,AISENSGANVLT
TRBV4-1,.,ASSLQEGFYEQY
TRBV4-2,TRBJ1-4,ASSQGPANEKLF
TRBV28,TRBJ2-4,ASNPGTGNLLAKNIQY
TRBV3-1,TRBJ2-3,ASSSTRSGTDTQY
TRBV30,TRBJ1-2,ACGGYGYT
TRBV9,TRBJ2-7,ASRSGAYNEQY
TRBV4-2,TRBJ2-1,ASSQDMAGGALLNEQF
TRBV6-5,TRBJ2-7,ASSLARTGINYEQY
TRBV12-3/TRBV12-4,TRBJ1-2,ASSSDNNGYT
TRBV29-1,TRBJ1-4,SVESWGTGNEKLF
TRBV29-1,TRBJ2-1,SALGGSGEQF
TRBV10-3,TRBJ2-7,AISDASGTYEQY
TRBV20-1,TRBJ2-7,SARGDLLYEQY
TRBV12-3/TRBV12-4,TRBJ2-7,ASSLGAGRAYEQY
TRBV28,TRBJ2-3,ASSSSGGYTDTQY
TRBV20-1,TRBJ1-3,GARPQGARNTIY
TRBV29-1,TRBJ2-3,SVEDRGRKPDTQY
TRBV27,TRBJ2-3,ASTIQAGDTQY
TRBV16,TRBJ2-1,ASSQSVGVEQF
TRBV6-2/TRBV6-3,TRBJ2-7,ASSKTGCSRDYEQY
TRBV29-1,TRBJ2-1,SVVGTSGTSSYNEQF
TRBV12-3/TRBV12-4,TRBJ2-3,ASSSQGRLADTQY
TRBV6-6,TRBJ2-5,ATSDYQETQY
TRBV6-6,TRBJ2-3,ASTSQGWADTQY
TRBV29-1,TRBJ2-5,SGAGGPSETQY
TRBV6-2/TRBV6-3,TRBJ2-7,ASSRGVESYEQY
TRBV4-1,TRBJ2-7,ASSHLHEQY
TRBV6-4,TRBJ2-5,ASSDRHRANNEQY
TRBV24-1,TRBJ1-2,ATSDPTFRDTTDYGYT
TRBV10-3,TRBJ1-1,AISEGGGRTEAF
TRBV4-1,TRBJ2-4,ASSQEGSGVGEQY
TRBV20-1,TRBJ2-7,SAPRTGGSFSYEQY
TRBV12-3/TRBV12-4,.,ASSFTSGGARETQY
TRBV9,TRBJ1-2,ASSLTGCYGYT
TRBV12-3/TRBV12-4,TRBJ2-5,ASSLALAGGPETQY
TRBV7-9,TRBJ2-7,ASSVQDRGPPYEQY
TRBV4-2,TRBJ2-6,ASSLDRGISPGANVLT